Listed here are 14 T cell receptor beta chains from one sample, sequenced in a study of blood T cells in healthy people across ages. Next came a second PCR, run for about 7 to 12 cycles, which used a sample-barcoded 5' primer along with a J-beta primer mix. A single record per CDR3 protein comes from TCRdb applying MiXCR to the 5' RACE reads. Among about 580,000 distinct CDR3 sequences listed, around 48% were seen once. Material: blood. Receptors were obtained from a man of 80 years or more in good health.

The V and J genes are TRBV9 and TRBJ2-5, with 7 bases matching TRBD1. After removal of 0 bases from V and 5 bases from J, the junction contained 4 bases not matched to a gene. In germline, CDR1 is SGDLS, CDR2 YYNGEE. The CDR3 consists of 14 residues. The CDR3 region has the DNA TGTGCCAGCAGCGTAGGAGGGGGCGCTGAGACCCAGTACTTC. Protein sequence: CASSVGGGAETQYF.

A few counts support this clonotype. The chain recombines TRBV7-2 with TRBJ2-1, with 10 bases aligning to TRBD1. This CDR3 comprises 15 residues. Unmatched junction bases numbered 7, after V lost 5 bases and J lost 6 bases. Germline-derived CDR1 and CDR2 are SGHTA and FQGNSA. CDR3 loop: CASSRAGTGVNEQFF. The CDR3 DNA follows: TGTGCCAGCAGCCGCGCCGGGACAGGGGTCAATGAGCAGTTCTTC.

This clonotype was observed a handful of times. The gene calls are TRBV12-3 or TRBV12-4 and TRBJ1-5, with TRBD1 as a possible D gene (6 bases). The V and J ends lost 4 bases and 7 bases respectively, with 11 bases between them. The CDR3 contains 13 residues. Here the CDR3 reads CASSYRESQPQHF. In DNA form, the CDR3 reads TGTGCCAGCAGTTACAGGGAATCCCAGCCCCAGCATTTT.

The rearrangement joins TRBV28 to TRBJ2-1, with 10 bases lining up with TRBD2. The germline V gene encodes CDR1 MDHEN and CDR2 SYDVKM. After removal of 2 bases from V and 9 bases from J, the junction contained 4 bases not matched to a gene. This CDR3 contains 14 residues. CDR3 in amino acids: CASSLLAGVREQFF. For the CDR3, the DNA is TGTGCCAGCAGTTTACTAGCGGGAGTGCGTGAGCAGTTCTTC.

Concerning this clonotype: Compared with germline, one end of the junction differs, possibly owing to a read error. The V gene is TRBV7-2, the J gene TRBJ2-4, with TRBD2 identical over 7 bases. With the DNA end fitting TRBJ2-7 better, the J assignment may be wrong. Germline CDR1 SGHTA, CDR2 FQGNSA. This CDR3 region has 14 residues. As DNA, the CDR3 is TGTGTCAGCAGCGGGGACGTGAACTCCTACGAGCAGTACTTC. Encoded protein: CVSSGDVNSYEQYF.

The rearrangement uses TRBV4-1 and TRBJ1-5; the D gene is possibly TRBD1 (6 bases). Per germline, CDR1 MGHRA and CDR2 YSYEKL. The CDR3 is 16 residues long. V was clipped by 0 bases and J by 4 bases, with 13 bases between them. The CDR3 protein is CASSQDGRTVNQPQHF. Written as DNA, the CDR3 is TGCGCCAGCAGCCAAGATGGTCGGACAGTGAATCAGCCCCAGCATTTT.

In this sample, this clonotype turned up a few times. The chain is built from TRBV10-3 and TRBJ1-2, with a possible D match to TRBD1 (5 bases). V gave up 10 bases and J gave up 5 bases, with 23 bases separating them. The germline CDR1 and CDR2 sequences are ENHRY and SYGVKD. There are 15 residues in the CDR3. The CDR3 region is CATGPGNAGWYGYTF. CDR3 DNA sequence: TGTGCCACCGGGCCGGGGAACGCAGGGTGGTATGGCTACACCTTC.

The chain is built from TRBV20-1 and TRBJ2-4; D is tentatively TRBD1 or TRBD2 (5 bases each). Germline assignment: CDR1 DFQATT and CDR2 SNEGSKA (reference sequence). CDR3 length equals 13 residues. Trimming shortened V by 2 bases and J by 6 bases, and 11 bases separated the two germline ends. The CDR3 region has the DNA TGCAGTGCTAGAAGGGGAGACTTAAACATTCAGTACTTC. This codes for CSARRGDLNIQYF.

The chain uses TRBV6-1 and TRBJ1-2, with TRBD1 matching 8 bases. This CDR3 contains 15 residues. Losses at the gene ends were 2 bases for V and 4 bases for J; bases not matched to a gene: 6. From germline, CDR1 is MNHNS and CDR2 SASEGT. In DNA, the CDR3 is TGTGCCAGCAGTGAACCTCCGACAGGGGCCTATGGCTACACCTTC. Translation gives CASSEPPTGAYGYTF.

The sample holds many counts of this clonotype. This chain connects TRBV6-6 to TRBJ1-2, with TRBD1 matching 10 bases. The ends lost 6 bases at V and 4 bases at J; junction bases unmatched: 11. The CDR3 is made up of 16 amino acids. The V gene's germline CDR1 is MNHNY and CDR2 SVGAGI (reference sequence). This chain's CDR3 is CASRTLGQGSVYGYTF. CDR3 DNA sequence: TGTGCCAGCAGGACCCTGGGACAGGGGTCCGTCTATGGCTACACCTTC.

This clonotype was counted a few times. The rearrangement uses TRBV20-1 and TRBJ1-2, with 12 nucleotides matching TRBD1. The CDR3 has 14 residues. V dropped 5 bases and J dropped 7; count of bases not matched to a gene: 8. The germline V gene encodes CDR1 DFQATT and CDR2 SNEGSKA (reference sequence). CDR3 sequence: CSAPRDRGLRGYTF. The CDR3 nucleotides read TGCAGTGCTCCCAGGGACAGGGGGCTTCGTGGCTACACCTTC.

The chain links TRBV7-2 to TRBJ2-7; TRBD1 aligns across 8 bases. V lost 3 bases to trimming and J lost 2 bases; unmatched junction nucleotides: 6. The CDR3 extends over 15 amino acids. CDR1 SGHTA and CDR2 FQGNSA come from the germline V gene. CDR3 sequence (DNA): TGTGCCAGCAGCTTTACAGGGGGGCCCCCCTACGAGCAGTACTTC. Its protein product is CASSFTGGPPYEQYF.

This clonotype was seen more than once but under ten times. The gene calls are TRBV10-3 and TRBJ2-3; D remains unclear. The V gene's germline CDR1 is ENHRY and CDR2 SYGVKD. This CDR3 spans 14 amino acids. The V and J ends lost 6 bases and 1 base respectively, with 11 bases between them. The CDR3 is CAIRQPLGTDTQYF. Here the CDR3 DNA reads TGTGCCATCAGACAGCCCCTTGGCACAGATACGCAGTATTTT.

This chain connects TRBV20-1 to TRBJ2-7; 7 positions match TRBD1. The CDR3 contains 13 residues. V shed 5 bases and J 2 bases; nucleotides not matched to a gene: 6. Germline assignment: CDR1 DFQATT and CDR2 SNEGSKA (reference sequence). The CDR3 region is CSAPKGQTYEQYF. The CDR3 bases are TGCAGTGCTCCAAAGGGACAGACCTACGAGCAGTACTTC.